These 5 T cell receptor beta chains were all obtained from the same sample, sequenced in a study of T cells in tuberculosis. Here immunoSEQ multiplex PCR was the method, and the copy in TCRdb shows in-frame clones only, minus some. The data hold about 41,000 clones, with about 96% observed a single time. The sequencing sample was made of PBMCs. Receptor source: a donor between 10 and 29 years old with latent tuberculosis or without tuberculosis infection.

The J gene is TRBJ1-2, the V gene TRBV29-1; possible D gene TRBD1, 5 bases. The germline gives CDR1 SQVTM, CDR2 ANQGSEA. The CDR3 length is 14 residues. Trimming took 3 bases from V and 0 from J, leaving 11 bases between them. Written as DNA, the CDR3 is TGCAGCGTTGAGGTACAGGAAACTAACTATGGCTACACCTTC. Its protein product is CSVEVQETNYGYTF.

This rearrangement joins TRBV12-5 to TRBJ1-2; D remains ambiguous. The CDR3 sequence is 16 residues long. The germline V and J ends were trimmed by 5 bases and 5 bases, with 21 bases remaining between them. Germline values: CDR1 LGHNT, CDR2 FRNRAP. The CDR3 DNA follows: TGTGCTAGTGGTCTCGGACTGGGGATGAGGGTTTATGGCTACACCTTC. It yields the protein CASGLGLGMRVYGYTF.

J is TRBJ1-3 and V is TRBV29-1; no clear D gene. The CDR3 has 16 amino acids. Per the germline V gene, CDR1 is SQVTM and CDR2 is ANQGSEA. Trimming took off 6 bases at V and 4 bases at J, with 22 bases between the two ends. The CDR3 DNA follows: TGCAGCGTCTGGCGGGAAGCGCCTTTTGGGGGAAACACCATATATTTT. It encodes CSVWREAPFGGNTIYF.

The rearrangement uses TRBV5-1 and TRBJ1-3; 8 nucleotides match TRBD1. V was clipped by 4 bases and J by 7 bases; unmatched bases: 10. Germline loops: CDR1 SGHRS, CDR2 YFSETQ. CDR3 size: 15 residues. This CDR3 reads CASSTADRDENTIYF. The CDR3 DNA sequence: TGCGCCAGCAGCACCGCGGACAGGGACGAGAACACCATATATTTT.

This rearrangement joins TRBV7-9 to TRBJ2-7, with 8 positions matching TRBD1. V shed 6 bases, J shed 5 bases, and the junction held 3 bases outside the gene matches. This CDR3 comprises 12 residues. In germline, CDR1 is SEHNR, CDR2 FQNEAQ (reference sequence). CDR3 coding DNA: TGTGCCAGCAGAAAGGACAGGGACGAGCAGTACTTC. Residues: CASRKDRDEQYF.